This TCR beta chain was captured in a study of CD8+ T cells in alopecia areata. Treatment indicated: oral pan-JAK inhibitor, 5-10 mg twice daily. This CDR3 contains 16 residues. Germline V gene data show CDR1 as MGHRA and CDR2 as YSYEKL. V trimming: 1 base; J trimming: 0 bases; junction bases outside the gene matches: 2. RNA extraction and reverse transcription yielded cDNA as sequencing template. Generated by immunoSEQ multiplex PCR, the TCRdb table keeps only in-frame clones and is missing some. The profile shows approximately 280,000 clones, 58% of them singletons. The chain joins TRBV4-1 to TRBJ2-1, with 8 bases identical to TRBD2. The clonotype was recovered from a human donor with alopecia areata. The sequences come from CD4+ T cells sorted from blood, collected at week 24, from a patient treated with tofacitinib. Here the CDR3 DNA reads TGCGCCAGCAGCCAAGCGGGGGGGAGCTCCTACAATGAGCAGTTCTTC. This gives the protein CASSQAGGSSYNEQFF.